This TCR beta chain derives from a study of chemoradiotherapy in HPV16-positive cancers. Study-level points and caveats: Candidate HPV-specific clones and E7-related TCR motifs grew in tumor during treatment.

To note about this clone: Its antigen is currently unknown.

TCRdb's table, derived via immunoSEQ multiplex PCR, lists solely in-frame clones and lacks some. The table has approximately 52,000 clones, around 90% seen once; the top ten hold around 3.5%. This CDR3 has 12 amino acids. The V and J ends lost 7 bases and 5 bases respectively, with 12 bases between them. Germline V CDR1 and CDR2: SQVTM, ANQGSEA. The source was blood, collected from a patient who underwent chemoradiotherapy. The TCR comes from a human donor with HPV-associated anogenital cancer. V and J are TRBV29-1 and TRBJ1-5; D call uncertain. The CDR3 bases are TGCAGCGGCGGAGACGGAGATCAGCCCCAGCATTTT. This gives the protein CSGGDGDQPQHF.